A single sample gave rise to the 14 T cell receptor beta chains below, sequenced in a study of blood T cells in healthy people across ages. Sample-barcoded 5' priming and a J-beta primer mix drove a second PCR of roughly 6 to 12 cycles. TCRdb recomputed calls from the 5' RACE reads with MiXCR, one row per CDR3 protein. The sample contains about 690,000 distinct CDR3 sequences, 40% to 45% of which appear only once. Sequencing was carried out using blood. These receptors all stem from an elderly man in good health.

The sample holds many counts of this clonotype. The rearrangement links TRBV10-3 to TRBJ2-1; D may be TRBD2 (5 bases). CDR1 is ENHRY and CDR2 is SYGVKD in the germline V gene. The CDR3 totals 14 residues. Trimming took 2 bases from V and 3 from J, leaving 8 bases between them. Here the CDR3 DNA reads TGTGCCATCAGTGAGGAGGGCCTCTACAATGAGCAGTTCTTC. It codes for CAISEEGLYNEQFF.

Remarks on this clonotype: A clone one base away is much larger, so this may be a read error. The CDR3 sequence: CASSRAARETQYF. The CDR3 DNA reads as TGTGCCAGCAGCCGAGCGGCCCGGGAGACCCAGTACTTC. V and J are TRBV12-3 or TRBV12-4 and TRBJ2-5, with TRBD2 as a possible D gene (5 bases). The germline V and J ends were trimmed by 6 bases and 5 bases, with 13 bases remaining between them. The CDR3 has 13 amino acids.

The sample holds many counts of this clonotype. This chain connects TRBV15 to TRBJ1-2; D is ambiguous. Germline CDR1 reads LNHNV; CDR2 reads YYDKDF (reference sequence). Trimming left V 0 bases short and J 1 base short, with 6 bases between. The CDR3 extends over 14 amino acids. As DNA, the CDR3 is TGTGCCACCAGCAGAGATCGGCGTAACTATGGCTACACCTTC. Its protein product is CATSRDRRNYGYTF.

The V and J genes are TRBV3-1 and TRBJ1-5; unclear D gene. V lost 2 bases, J lost 0 bases, and 11 bases lay in between. Germline V lookup: CDR1 LGHDT, CDR2 YNNKEL (reference sequence). CDR3 length equals 16 residues. In DNA, the CDR3 is TGTGCCAGCAGCCAATTCCCCACGGTTAGCAATCAGCCCCAGCATTTT. It translates to CASSQFPTVSNQPQHF.

Worth noting for this clonotype: Compared with germline, one end of the junction differs, possibly owing to a read error. This chain joins TRBV20-1 and TRBJ2-7; D might be TRBD2 (5 bases). From germline, CDR1 is DFQATT and CDR2 SNEGSKA (reference sequence). This CDR3 spans 14 amino acids. CDR3 protein: CSARAAQAIYEQYF. The CDR3 DNA sequence: TGCAGCGCTAGAGCGGCGCAGGCAATCTACGAGCAGTACTTC.

This clonotype was detected ten times or more. This chain connects TRBV4-1 to TRBJ1-2, with D hard to call. CDR3 length: 11 amino acids. The V end lost 4 bases, the J end lost 8 bases, and 8 bases lay between the germline ends. Germline assignment: CDR1 MGHRA and CDR2 YSYEKL. CDR3: CASSPSTGYTF. The CDR3 DNA is TGCGCCAGCAGCCCATCGACAGGCTACACCTTC.

The chain uses TRBV11-2 and TRBJ2-1, with 7 bases lining up with TRBD1. The CDR3 totals 17 residues. CDR1 and CDR2 (germline): SGHAT, FQNNGV. Unmatched junction bases numbered 16, after V lost 4 bases and J lost 7 bases. CDR3 sequence: CASSSHRSGGPNNEQFF. CDR3 sequence (DNA): TGTGCCAGCAGCTCCCACCGGTCAGGGGGACCAAATAATGAGCAGTTCTTC.

The sample holds one count of this clonotype. Written as DNA, the CDR3 is TGTGCCAGCAGCTACACCAGGGCAGGGGGAAGGTTAAATGAGCAGTTCTTC. Amino acids: CASSYTRAGGRLNEQFF. This chain connects TRBV6-5 to TRBJ2-1, with TRBD1 matching 7 bases. V lost 6 bases to trimming and J lost 7 bases; unmatched junction nucleotides: 18. The CDR3 length is 17 residues. Germline CDR1 reads MNHEY; CDR2 reads SVGAGI.

The gene calls are TRBV24-1 and TRBJ2-7, with a tentative D call TRBD2 (6 bases). This CDR3 has 16 residues. The germline gives CDR1 KGHDR, CDR2 SFDVKD. Trimming removed 0 bases from V and 3 bases from J, with 14 bases in between. CDR3 sequence: CATSDLSGDGLYEQYF. The CDR3 DNA sequence: TGTGCCACCAGTGATTTGTCGGGAGACGGCCTCTACGAGCAGTACTTC.

V is TRBV4-2 and J is TRBJ1-4, with D unresolved. The CDR3 consists of 17 residues. Trimming left V 0 bases short and J 0 bases short, with 11 bases between. Germline V gene data show CDR1 as LGHNA and CDR2 as YNFKEQ. Written as DNA, the CDR3 is TGTGCCAGCAGCCAAGATCCCTTGTCCGCAACTAATGAAAAACTGTTTTTT. It codes for CASSQDPLSATNEKLFF.

V is TRBV24-1 and J is TRBJ2-7; D gene uncertain. This CDR3 contains 15 residues. V was pared by 4 bases and J by 4 bases, with 16 bases between. Looked up from germline, CDR1 is KGHDR and CDR2 is SFDVKD. CDR3 protein: CATSEHKASVYEQYF. Written as DNA, the CDR3 is TGTGCCACCAGTGAACACAAGGCTTCTGTTTACGAGCAGTACTTC.

A few counts support this clonotype. The rearrangement joins TRBV12-3 or TRBV12-4 to TRBJ2-7; no reliable D call. This CDR3 has 14 amino acids. V was pared by 6 bases and J by 0 bases, with 12 bases between. The CDR3 sequence is CASSGPPLSYEQYF. The CDR3 bases are TGTGCCAGCAGCGGACCACCTCTCTCCTACGAGCAGTACTTC.

The chain joins TRBV27 to TRBJ2-2; 9 bases match TRBD1. The J segment lost 1 base and the V segment lost 8 bases, leaving 5 bases of the junction unmatched. The CDR3 totals 15 residues. Germline assignment: CDR1 MNHEY and CDR2 SMNVEV (reference sequence). This chain's CDR3 is CASGRDRENTGELFF. CDR3 DNA: TGTGCCAGCGGCCGGGACAGGGAGAACACCGGGGAGCTGTTTTTT.

On this clonotype itself: One base away lies a much larger clone, so this may be a sequencing read error. This rearrangement joins TRBV7-2 to TRBJ2-1; 9 bases line up with TRBD2. The J call may not be correct, given that the DNA end is closer to TRBJ2-7. CDR1 is SGHTA, CDR2 FQGNSA, per germline. The CDR3 is made up of 16 amino acids. The CDR3 region has the DNA TGTGCCAGCGGCTTAGAAGCGGGAGGCATCTACAATGAGCAGTACTTC. This encodes CASGLEAGGIYNEQYF.